These 27 T cell receptor beta chains were sequenced from one sample in a study of regulatory T cells in long-lasting Graves disease. Time point of the sample: newly diagnosed GD, antithyroid drugs for less than 3 months. Construction of the TCR library relied on RNA isolated from PBMCs. For TCR beta, libraries came from iRepertoire HTBI primers and Arm-PCR of CDR3 regions. In TCRdb, the multiplex PCR reads were re-called with MiXCR into one record per CDR3 protein. The data contain 620,000 or so distinct CDR3 sequences, under 20% of them singletons. These same records also appear under a second study, on T cells in Graves' hyperthyroidism and ophthalmopathy.

The material sequenced was peripheral blood mononuclear cells (PBMCs), taken at new diagnosis, from a patient treated with antithyroid drugs. These receptors were collected from a woman aged 25 to 39 with Graves disease.

This clonotype was seen only once. Possible read error: a much larger clone is one base away. No conserved phenylalanine or tryptophan is present at the end of the CDR3, so a read error is the likely explanation. This rearrangement joins TRBV15 to TRBJ2-1; 8 bases line up with TRBD1. The CDR3 totals 13 residues. The germline V gene has CDR1 LNHNV and CDR2 YYDKDF (reference sequence). Trimming took 7 bases from V and 9 from J; bases not matched to a gene: 8. The CDR3 DNA is TGTGCCACCACTCCGCAGGGGGCGGGTGAGCAGTTCATC. Amino acids: CATTPQGAGEQFI.

The V call is TRBV6-1, the J call TRBJ2-1; D uncertain. Germline loops: CDR1 MNHNS, CDR2 SASEGT. The ends were cut back, 10 bases at V and 4 bases at J, with 11 bases in the middle. The CDR3 is made up of 12 amino acids. The CDR3 DNA is TGTGCCACCGGGCCAGGTTACAATGAGCAGTTCTTC. Translated: CATGPGYNEQFF.

A few counts support this clonotype. V and J are TRBV30 and TRBJ2-2; 7 bases are shared with TRBD1. CDR1 is GTSNPN, CDR2 SVGIG, per germline (reference sequence). This CDR3 is 14 amino acids long. V dropped 4 bases and J dropped 6; count of bases not matched to a gene: 8. The CDR3 coding sequence is TGTGCCTGGACTCCGGGACAGAAGGCCGGGGAGCTGTTTTTT. Encoded protein: CAWTPGQKAGELFF.

The V gene is TRBV12-3 or TRBV12-4, the J gene TRBJ1-1, with D possibly matching TRBD1 (5 bases). The CDR3 covers 14 residues. V was cut by 6 bases and J by 0 bases, with 11 bases left in between. The DNA of the CDR3 is TGTGCCAGCAGGGAGGGGCAGTTGAACACTGAAGCTTTCTTT. This translates into CASREGQLNTEAFF.

Points on this clonotype: A much bigger clone sits one base away, suggesting this may be a read error. The V and J genes are TRBV28 and TRBJ1-4; D unresolved. Germline CDR1 is MDHEN and CDR2 is SYDVKM. The CDR3 extends over 13 amino acids. With 9 bases removed from V and 3 bases from J, the gap between germline ends came to 11 bases. In nucleotides, the CDR3 is TGTGCCAGTACGGGAGGTTCTAATGAAAAACTGTTTTTT. Translated, it gives CASTGGSNEKLFF.

There are a few counts of this clonotype. CDR3 amino acids: CASSESQDNEQFF. CDR3 sequence (DNA): TGCGCCAGCAGTGAGTCTCAAGACAATGAGCAGTTCTTC. The rearrangement links TRBV10-1 to TRBJ2-1; D not certain. Germline V lookup: CDR1 WNHNN, CDR2 SYGVQD (reference sequence). The CDR3 length is 13 residues. Trimming shortened V by 0 bases and J by 5 bases, and 5 bases separated the two germline ends.

This clonotype was detected many times. The CDR3 spells CASSLRMAEAFF. DNA for the CDR3: TGTGCCAGCAGTCTAAGAATGGCTGAAGCTTTCTTT. The chain combines TRBV28 with TRBJ1-1; D gene uncertain. Per the germline V gene, CDR1 is MDHEN and CDR2 is SYDVKM. Trimming pared 5 bases from V and 6 bases from J, leaving 10 bases between. This CDR3 contains 12 residues.

This chain uses TRBV5-4 with TRBJ2-1; TRBD1 agrees at 7 bases. Germline V gene sequence: CDR1 SGHNT, CDR2 YYREEE (reference sequence). The CDR3 runs 14 residues. After removal of 4 bases from V and 4 bases from J, the junction contained 5 bases not matched to a gene. The CDR3 bases are TGTGCCAGCAGCCAGGACAGGAATTACAATGAGCAGTTCTTC. Encoded protein: CASSQDRNYNEQFF.

This clonotype showed up many times. The genes are TRBV7-2 and TRBJ1-1; a possible D gene is TRBD1 (6 bases). Trimming took off 8 bases at V and 6 bases at J, with 25 bases between the two ends. The CDR3 length is 16 residues. Germline-derived CDR1 and CDR2 are SGHTA and FQGNSA. CDR3 residues: CASGPRQGIRRAEAFF. CDR3 DNA: TGTGCCAGCGGACCCCGGCAGGGGATAAGGAGGGCTGAAGCTTTCTTT.

This clonotype has at least ten counts. The chain uses TRBV6-1 and TRBJ2-7; 12 nucleotides match TRBD2. Germline CDR1 is MNHNS and CDR2 is SASEGT. The trim removed 2 bases at V and 6 bases at J, leaving 2 bases unmatched. The CDR3 has 14 amino acids. The chain's CDR3 is CASSELGLAGEQYF. CDR3 bases: TGTGCCAGCAGTGAATTGGGACTAGCGGGCGAGCAGTACTTC.

This rearrangement joins TRBV20-1 to TRBJ1-4, with D perhaps matching TRBD1 (5 bases). This CDR3 is 14 amino acids long. Germline V lookup: CDR1 DFQATT, CDR2 SNEGSKA (reference sequence). Trimming pared 1 base from V and 7 bases from J, leaving 13 bases between. The CDR3 DNA follows: TGCAGTGCTAGAGTCCCAGGGTCCGGTGAAAAACTGTTTTTT. Amino acid sequence: CSARVPGSGEKLFF.

This clonotype was seen a handful of times. The chain is built from TRBV27 and TRBJ2-6; D might be TRBD1 (5 bases). The CDR3 covers 17 residues. Trimming took off 0 bases at V and 2 bases at J, with 11 bases between the two ends. Germline V gene data show CDR1 as MNHEY and CDR2 as SMNVEV (reference sequence). CDR3 DNA: TGTGCCAGCAGTTTATCGGTAGAAGGGGCTGGGGCCAACGTCCTGACTTTC. The encoded protein is CASSLSVEGAGANVLTF.

This clonotype appeared a few times. The V call is TRBV7-8, the J call TRBJ1-5; no reliable D call. Germline CDR1 SGHVS, CDR2 FQNEAQ. This CDR3 is built from 16 residues. V lost 4 bases and J lost 3, with 16 bases in between. CDR3 sequence reads: CASSSPHARNNQPQHF. CDR3 nucleotide sequence: TGTGCCAGCAGCTCACCCCATGCACGGAACAATCAGCCCCAGCATTTT.

The count of this clonotype is one. The chain has TRBV6-9 and TRBJ2-3; D is perhaps TRBD1 (5 bases). This CDR3 region has 15 residues. The V gene lost 2 bases and the J gene lost 3 bases, with 12 bases spanning the gap. Per the germline V gene, CDR1 is MNHGY and CDR2 is SVAAGI. CDR3: CASSYGRAMTDTQYF. CDR3 bases: TGTGCCAGCAGTTATGGCAGGGCGATGACAGATACGCAGTATTTT.

The gene calls are TRBV19 and TRBJ1-2, with 7 bases aligning to TRBD1. This CDR3 has 13 residues. The V and J ends lost 9 bases and 5 bases, in that order; junction bases with no gene match: 9. The germline CDR1 and CDR2 sequences are LNHDA and SQIVND (reference sequence). CDR3 sequence (DNA): TGTGCCAGCAGTTCTGACAGGGTTTATGGCTACACCTTC. Its protein is CASSSDRVYGYTF.

This clonotype has ten or more counts. The gene calls are TRBV12-3 or TRBV12-4 and TRBJ1-4; 9 bases match TRBD1. This CDR3 spans 14 amino acids. J gave up 7 bases and V 10 bases, and 10 bases lay outside the gene matches. CDR3 coding DNA: TGTGCCACGCAGCCGACAGGGGGTGGTGAAAAACTGTTTTTT. It encodes CATQPTGGGEKLFF.

This clonotype showed up many times. V usage is TRBV28 and J usage is TRBJ1-5; possibly TRBD1 for D (6 bases). The CDR3 is made up of 17 amino acids. The germline V gene encodes CDR1 MDHEN and CDR2 SYDVKM. V shed 2 bases and J shed 6 bases, with 20 bases lying between them. The CDR3 loop is CASSLGGALEAGQPQHF. CDR3 nucleotide sequence: TGTGCCAGCAGTTTAGGGGGGGCACTTGAAGCAGGTCAGCCCCAGCATTTT.

CDR3 sequence reads: CASSWGTGISGANVLTF. In nucleotides, the CDR3 is TGTGCCAGCAGTTGGGGGACAGGGATATCTGGGGCCAACGTCCTGACTTTC. The chain recombines TRBV6-5 with TRBJ2-6, with TRBD1 matching over 9 bases. From germline, CDR1 is MNHEY and CDR2 SVGAGI. This CDR3 is 17 amino acids long. Losses at the gene ends were 4 bases for V and 1 base for J; bases not matched to a gene: 5.

This clonotype was seen a few times. The genes are TRBV18 and TRBJ1-1; 7 bases map to TRBD1. Per the germline V gene, CDR1 is KGHSH and CDR2 is LQKENI. The CDR3 runs to 16 residues. V lost 3 bases, J lost 3 bases, and 10 bases stayed unmatched. This CDR3 is CASSPLKQGSHTEAFF. CDR3 nucleotide sequence: TGTGCCAGCTCACCGCTAAAACAGGGGTCCCACACTGAAGCTTTCTTT.

This clonotype was observed at least ten times. The J gene is TRBJ2-1, the V gene TRBV3-1; 12 bases agree with TRBD2. The J segment lost 9 bases and the V segment lost 2 bases, leaving 5 bases of the junction unmatched. This CDR3 is 15 amino acids long. Looked up from germline, CDR1 is LGHDT and CDR2 is YNNKEL (reference sequence). CDR3 nucleotide sequence: TGTGCCAGCAGCCAACAACTAGCGGGAGGCACTGAGCAGTTCTTC. Amino acids: CASSQQLAGGTEQFF.

The chain links TRBV10-3 to TRBJ2-7, with TRBD2 matching 14 bases. Germline V gives CDR1 ENHRY, CDR2 SYGVKD. There are 16 residues in the CDR3. V shed 6 bases, J shed 3 bases, and the junction held 7 bases outside the gene matches. As DNA, the CDR3 is TGTGCCATCAGGAGTGGACTAGCGGGAGGAGGCTACGAGCAGTACTTC. It translates to CAIRSGLAGGGYEQYF.

The V gene is TRBV10-3, the J gene TRBJ2-3; TRBD1 might be the D (6 bases). Germline V lookup: CDR1 ENHRY, CDR2 SYGVKD. V gave up 4 bases and J gave up 8 bases, with 19 bases separating them. There are 15 residues in the CDR3. CDR3 loop: CAISASLGARGTQYF. The CDR3 DNA is TGTGCCATCAGTGCTAGCTTGGGGGCCAGAGGTACGCAGTATTTT.

This clonotype was picked up many times. V is TRBV5-1 and J is TRBJ1-1; TRBD1 aligns across 8 bases. The germline gives CDR1 SGHRS, CDR2 YFSETQ. The V segment lost 3 bases and the J segment 4 bases; nucleotides outside the gene matches: 11. There are 16 residues in the CDR3. The CDR3 sequence: CASSSATGDRGTEAFF. The CDR3 DNA follows: TGCGCCAGCAGCTCGGCGACAGGGGATCGGGGCACTGAAGCTTTCTTT.

This clonotype was seen repeatedly, ten times or more. The gene calls are TRBV19 and TRBJ1-5; D is unresolved. Germline-derived CDR1 and CDR2 are LNHDA and SQIVND (reference sequence). This CDR3 is 13 amino acids long. V lost 6 bases and J 4 bases, leaving 10 bases between the germline ends. CDR3: CASRTQPNQPQHF. As DNA, the CDR3 is TGTGCCAGTAGGACCCAACCAAATCAGCCCCAGCATTTT. Together with reference TRBV19 and TRBJ1-5, the CDR3 gives the full variable domain: DGGITQSPKYLFRKEGQNVTLSCEQNLNHDAMYWYRQDPGQGLRLIYYSQIVNDFQKGDIAEGYSVSREKKESFPLTVTSAQKNPTAFYLCASRTQPNQPQHFGDGTRLSIL.

This clonotype was seen many times. The chain has TRBV19 and TRBJ1-1; unclear D gene. V dropped 7 bases and J dropped 13 bases, with 25 bases sitting between them. Germline CDR1 is LNHDA and CDR2 is SQIVND (reference sequence). The CDR3 covers 14 residues. The CDR3 coding sequence is TGTGCCAGTACCCCCGCACTCCTGAACACTGAGGGTTTCTTT. Amino acids: CASTPALLNTEGFF.

This clonotype was recorded a few times. The J gene is TRBJ2-3, the V gene TRBV19; D remains unclear. Germline CDR1 reads LNHDA; CDR2 reads SQIVND (reference sequence). The CDR3 extends over 16 amino acids. Trimming cost V 7 bases and J 0 bases, with 17 bases left between them. For the CDR3, the DNA is TGTGCCAGTAAAGTCTCCTACCAGACTAGCACAGATACGCAGTATTTT. This sequence encodes CASKVSYQTSTDTQYF.

This clonotype showed up many times. V and J are TRBV6-5 and TRBJ2-1; D assignment may be TRBD1 or TRBD2 (5 bases each). The germline gives CDR1 MNHEY, CDR2 SVGAGI. The V and J ends lost 0 bases and 8 bases respectively, with 8 bases between them. This CDR3 has 13 amino acids. CDR3 coding DNA: TGTGCCAGCAGTTACTCGGGACGGGATGAGCAGTTCTTC. It specifies CASSYSGRDEQFF.